These T cell receptor beta chains were read from a single sample in a study of cytomegalovirus exposure and HLA in healthy donors. TCRdb's table, derived via immunoSEQ multiplex PCR, lists solely in-frame clones and lacks some. The sample has around 150,000 clones; 70% to 80% are singletons. Source material: PBMCs. The receptor set was obtained from a man aged 40-55 years in good health and CMV-seronegative. CDR3s include the opening cysteine and the closing phenylalanine or tryptophan. D genes are given only for firm matches. Part of the rows lack a size; the others show once, few, many or a class for expanded clones.

CDR3	DNA	D	size	V	J
CASSLGLAGYNEQFF	TGTGCCAGCAGCTTAGGCCTAGCGGGGTACAATGAGCAGTTCTTC	TRBD2	-	TRBV7-8	TRBJ2-1
CAIRPTGQNTEAFF	TGTGCCATCAGACCGACAGGGCAGAACACTGAAGCTTTCTTT	TRBD1	-	TRBV10-3	TRBJ1-1
CASSPLGTRNTEAFF	TGTGCCAGCAGCCCCCTTGGGACAAGGAACACTGAAGCTTTCTTT	-	-	TRBV6-1	TRBJ1-1
CASSLEGGGQGSPRGYEQYF	TGCGCCAGCAGCTTGGAGGGTGGGGGACAGGGTTCACCGAGGGGGTACGAGCAGTACTTC	TRBD1	-	TRBV5-1	TRBJ2-7
CASSSGGLGENTEAFF	TGTGCCAGCAGTTCAGGGGGCCTGGGGGAGAACACTGAAGCTTTCTTT	TRBD1	-	TRBV27	TRBJ1-1
CASRRTSGGTDTQYF	TGTGCCAGCAGGAGGACTAGCGGGGGCACAGATACGCAGTATTTT	TRBD2	few	TRBV6-4	TRBJ2-3
CASSHGGSDSNQPQHF	TGTGCCAGCAGCCACGGCGGGTCCGATAGCAATCAGCCCCAGCATTTT	-	-	TRBV7-9	TRBJ1-5
CAWRDRGDQPQHF	TGTGCCTGGAGGGACAGGGGAGATCAGCCCCAGCATTTT	TRBD1	-	TRBV30	TRBJ1-5
CASSLEPQGSNTEAFF	TGTGCCAGCAGCTTGGAACCACAGGGGTCGAACACTGAAGCTTTCTTT	TRBD1	-	TRBV5-4	TRBJ1-1
CASSLVSGVPLAKNIQYF	TGTGCCAGCAGCTTAGTTTCGGGGGTTCCCCTAGCCAAAAACATTCAGTACTTC	-	-	TRBV7-9	TRBJ2-4
CASSKGGTGPEQYF	TGTGCCAGCAGCAAAGGAGGGACAGGCCCCGAGCAGTACTTC	-	-	TRBV21-1	TRBJ2-7
CASSLEYSGNTIYF	TGTGCCAGCAGCTTAGAGTACTCTGGAAACACCATATATTTT	-	-	TRBV11-2	TRBJ1-3
CASSLVGVLTIYF	TGTGCCAGCAGCTTGGTCGGTGTGCTCACCATATATTTT	-	-	TRBV5-6	TRBJ1-3
CASSTPGQGWTEAFF	TGTGCCAGCAGCACCCCGGGACAGGGTTGGACTGAAGCTTTCTTT	TRBD1	few	TRBV5-5	TRBJ1-1
CASSGRTGVGTDTQYF	TGTGCCAGCAGTGGTCGGACAGGGGTAGGCACAGATACGCAGTATTTT	TRBD1	once	TRBV6-1	TRBJ2-3
CATSRDRSGGAEQFF	TGTGCCACCAGCAGAGATAGGTCGGGGGGCGCTGAGCAGTTCTTC	-	-	TRBV15	TRBJ2-1
CASSLESLSSYEQYF	TGTGCCAGCAGCTTGGAGTCTCTTAGCTCCTACGAGCAGTACTTC	-	-	TRBV11-2	TRBJ2-7
CASSLLESGNEQYF	TGCGCCAGCAGCTTGTTGGAGTCGGGGAACGAGCAGTACTTC	-	-	TRBV5-1	TRBJ2-7
CSVETPGGEQYF	TGCAGCGTTGAGACTCCGGGAGGCGAGCAGTACTTC	TRBD2	-	TRBV29-1	TRBJ2-7
CASEDGKTQYF	TGCGCCAGCGAAGACGGGAAGACCCAGTACTTC	-	-	TRBV5-1	TRBJ2-5
CASSFPHSYEQYF	TGTGCCAGCAGCTTCCCTCACTCCTACGAGCAGTACTTC	-	-	TRBV5-4	TRBJ2-7
CARSSPIQGVCHEQYF	TGTGCCAGAAGCTCCCCCATTCAGGGTGTGTGCCACGAGCAGTACTTC	-	-	TRBV5-3	TRBJ2-7
CASRRSGGGEQYF	TGTGCCAGCAGGCGAAGCGGGGGAGGGGAGCAGTACTTC	TRBD2	-	TRBV7-2	TRBJ2-7
CASIQRGAIQETQYF	TGTGCCAGCATACAGCGGGGGGCCATCCAAGAGACCCAGTACTTC	TRBD2	-	TRBV2	TRBJ2-5
CASSTRWLGEDTQYF	TGTGCCAGCAGTACCCGGTGGCTAGGCGAAGATACGCAGTATTTT	-	-	TRBV28	TRBJ2-3
CASGSRTSGGENTGELFF	TGTGCTAGTGGTTCCCGGACTAGCGGGGGAGAAAACACCGGGGAGCTGTTTTTT	TRBD2	-	TRBV12-5	TRBJ2-2
CASSVGGGLNYEQYF	TGTGCCAGCAGCGTAGGAGGAGGATTGAACTACGAGCAGTACTTC	-	-	TRBV9	TRBJ2-7
CASSQFYRGSTYEQYF	TGCGCCAGCAGTCAATTTTATAGGGGTAGTACCTACGAGCAGTACTTC	-	-	TRBV23-1	TRBJ2-7
CASTLSAAGGYNEQFF	TGTGCCAGCACCCTGAGTGCGGCAGGGGGATACAATGAGCAGTTCTTC	TRBD1	-	TRBV27	TRBJ2-1
CASSLPQNGYTF	TGTGCCAGCAGTTTACCCCAGAACGGCTACACCTTC	-	-	TRBV28	TRBJ1-2
CASSEGGGIAKNIQYF	TGTGCCAGCAGTGAGGGGGGGGGAATAGCCAAAAACATTCAGTACTTC	TRBD2	-	TRBV6-1	TRBJ2-4
CASSLVGQKYEQYF	TGTGCCAGCAGCTTAGTGGGACAGAAGTACGAGCAGTACTTC	TRBD1	-	TRBV7-9	TRBJ2-7
CASSGAGGDTF	TGTGCCAGCAGCGGGGCCGGAGGAGACACCTTC	-	-	TRBV9	TRBJ1-2
CASSLTGSYEQYF	TGTGCCAGCAGTTTGACAGGCTCCTACGAGCAGTACTTC	-	-	TRBV27	TRBJ2-7
CASTPGESSYEQYF	TGTGCCAGCACCCCGGGGGAGAGCTCCTACGAGCAGTACTTC	-	once	TRBV5-4	TRBJ2-7
CASSALGGTYEQYF	TGCGCCAGCAGTGCCCTTGGCGGGACCTACGAGCAGTACTTC	-	-	TRBV10-2	TRBJ2-7
CASSLSPGGTTEAFF	TGTGCCAGCAGTTTATCCCCCGGGGGAACCACTGAAGCTTTCTTT	-	-	TRBV27	TRBJ1-1
CASSFDRLPSGNTIYF	TGTGCCAGCAGCTTTGACAGGCTCCCCTCTGGAAACACCATATATTTT	-	-	TRBV7-2	TRBJ1-3
CASSEAASGGTGELFF	TGTGCCAGCAGTGAAGCGGCTAGCGGGGGGACGGGGGAGCTGTTTTTT	TRBD2	-	TRBV2	TRBJ2-2
CGEGDRGSYEQYF	TGTGGAGAAGGAGACAGGGGCAGCTACGAGCAGTACTTC	TRBD1	-	TRBV2	TRBJ2-7
CASSELQGAESPLHF	TGTGCCAGCAGTGAATTACAGGGGGCTGAATCACCCCTCCACTTT	TRBD1	-	TRBV6-1	TRBJ1-6
CASSLIPTSGQETQYF	TGTGCCAGCAGCTTAATTCCAACTAGCGGCCAAGAGACCCAGTACTTC	TRBD2	-	TRBV7-6	TRBJ2-5
CASGYGQGISDQPQHF	TGTGCTAGTGGTTATGGACAGGGAATATCAGATCAGCCCCAGCATTTT	TRBD1	-	TRBV12-5	TRBJ1-5
CASSAERGESYEQYF	TGCGCCAGCAGCGCCGAACGGGGGGAGAGCTACGAGCAGTACTTC	TRBD2	-	TRBV5-1	TRBJ2-7
CSVVVGQPPNTGELFF	TGCAGCGTTGTGGTGGGACAACCCCCGAACACCGGGGAGCTGTTTTTT	-	once	TRBV29-1	TRBJ2-2